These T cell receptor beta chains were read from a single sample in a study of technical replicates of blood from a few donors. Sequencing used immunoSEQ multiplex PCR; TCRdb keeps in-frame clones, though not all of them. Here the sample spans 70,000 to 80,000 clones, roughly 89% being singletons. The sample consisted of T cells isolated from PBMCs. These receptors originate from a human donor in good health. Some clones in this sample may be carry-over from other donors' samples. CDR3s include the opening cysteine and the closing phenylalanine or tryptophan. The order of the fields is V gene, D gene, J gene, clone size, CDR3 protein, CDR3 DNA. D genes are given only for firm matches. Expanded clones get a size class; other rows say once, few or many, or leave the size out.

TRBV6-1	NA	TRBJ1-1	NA	CASSEIGPWGENTEAFF	TGTGCCAGCAGTGAGATCGGACCATGGGGGGAGAACACTGAAGCTTTCTTT
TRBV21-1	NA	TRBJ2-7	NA	CASSKSRTASYEQYF	TGTGCCAGCAGCAAGTCTCGGACAGCCTCCTACGAGCAGTACTTC
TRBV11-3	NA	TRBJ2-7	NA	CASSLGRWGEYSSYEQYF	TGTGCCAGCAGCTTAGGACGTTGGGGGGAATACAGCTCCTACGAGCAGTACTTC
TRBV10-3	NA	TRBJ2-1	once	CAINGDSYNEQFF	TGTGCCATCAACGGGGACTCCTACAATGAGCAGTTCTTC
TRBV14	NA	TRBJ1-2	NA	CASSHGGYYGYTF	TGTGCCAGCAGCCACGGCGGGTACTATGGCTACACCTTC
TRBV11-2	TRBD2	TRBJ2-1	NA	CASSLGLAVYNEQFF	TGTGCCAGCAGCCTGGGACTAGCAGTATACAATGAGCAGTTCTTC
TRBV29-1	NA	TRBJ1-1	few	CSVEIGPTAFF	TGCAGCGTTGAAATTGGGCCAACGGCTTTCTTT
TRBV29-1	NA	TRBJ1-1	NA	CSVAEVGRAFF	TGCAGCGTTGCTGAGGTCGGGAGAGCTTTCTTT
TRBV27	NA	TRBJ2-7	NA	CASSLPSDRITSYEQYF	TGTGCCAGCAGTTTACCGAGCGACAGAATTACCTCCTACGAGCAGTACTTC
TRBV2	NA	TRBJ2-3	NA	CASGHHRAGPSTDTQYF	TGTGCCAGCGGGCACCATCGAGCGGGCCCTAGCACAGATACGCAGTATTTT
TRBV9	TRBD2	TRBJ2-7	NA	CASSVGTSSEQYF	TGTGCCAGCAGCGTTGGGACTAGCTCCGAGCAGTACTTC
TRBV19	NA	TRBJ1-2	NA	CASSIRPRDYGYTF	TGTGCCAGTAGTATTCGTCCCAGGGACTATGGCTACACCTTC
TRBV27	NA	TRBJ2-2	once	CASSPPRDTGELFF	TGTGCCAGCAGTCCTCCCCGGGATACCGGGGAGCTGTTTTTT
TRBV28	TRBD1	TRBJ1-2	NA	CASDGPYRGHGYTF	TGTGCCAGCGACGGGCCCTACAGGGGGCATGGCTACACCTTC
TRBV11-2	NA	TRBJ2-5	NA	CASSLGETQYF	TGTGCCAGCAGCTTGGGCGAGACCCAGTACTTC
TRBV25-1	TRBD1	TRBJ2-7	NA	CASRRQGFDEQYF	TGTGCCAGCAGGAGACAGGGTTTCGACGAGCAGTACTTC
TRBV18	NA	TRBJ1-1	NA	CASSPSAGYTTDTEAFF	TGTGCCAGCTCACCATCGGCCGGTTACACGACTGACACTGAAGCTTTCTTT
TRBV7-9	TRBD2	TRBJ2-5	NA	CASSSLTSGTYQETQYF	TGTGCCAGCAGCTCCTTAACTAGCGGGACGTACCAAGAGACCCAGTACTTC
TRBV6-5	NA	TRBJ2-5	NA	CASRNRVPETQYF	TGTGCCAGCAGAAACAGGGTCCCCGAGACCCAGTACTTC
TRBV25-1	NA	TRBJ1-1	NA	CASSEGALSTEAFF	TGTGCCAGCAGTGAGGGGGCCCTGAGCACTGAAGCTTTCTTT
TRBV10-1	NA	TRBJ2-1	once	CASSGVTGWGTNEQFF	TGCGCCAGCAGTGGCGTTACAGGGTGGGGTACAAATGAGCAGTTCTTC
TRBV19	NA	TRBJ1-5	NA	CATQSGSNQPQHF	TGTGCTACACAATCCGGGAGCAATCAGCCCCAGCATTTT
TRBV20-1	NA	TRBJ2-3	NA	CSASYSDTQYF	TGCAGTGCCTCTTATTCAGATACGCAGTATTTT
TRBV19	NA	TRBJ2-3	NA	CASSSLGRDTQYF	TGTGCCAGTAGTAGTCTAGGAAGAGATACGCAGTATTTT
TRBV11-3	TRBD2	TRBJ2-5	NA	CASSSPAAGDETQYF	TGTGCCAGCAGCTCGCCAGCAGCGGGAGATGAAACCCAGTACTTC
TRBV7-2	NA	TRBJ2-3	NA	CASSQRASTDTQYF	TGTGCCAGCAGCCAGCGGGCCAGCACAGATACGCAGTATTTT
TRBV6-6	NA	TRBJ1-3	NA	CASEDSSGNTIYF	TGTGCCAGCGAAGACAGCTCTGGAAACACCATATATTTT
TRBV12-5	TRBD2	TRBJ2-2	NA	CASGLVGGGGTGELFF	TGTGCTAGTGGTTTGGTTGGCGGGGGAGGAACCGGGGAGCTGTTTTTT
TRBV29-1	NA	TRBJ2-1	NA	CSVGLQFSNEQFF	TGCAGCGTCGGACTGCAGTTCTCCAATGAGCAGTTCTTC
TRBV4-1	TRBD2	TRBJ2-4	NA	CASSRGLAGDAGNIQYF	TGCGCCAGCAGCCGAGGACTAGCGGGGGACGCTGGAAACATTCAGTACTTC
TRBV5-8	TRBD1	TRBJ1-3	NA	CASSLKGASGNTIYF	TGTGCCAGCAGCTTGAAGGGGGCCTCTGGAAACACCATATATTTT
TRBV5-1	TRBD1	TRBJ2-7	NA	CASKGQDSYEQYF	TGCGCCAGCAAGGGACAGGACTCCTACGAGCAGTACTTC
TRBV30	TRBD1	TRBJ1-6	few	CAWGTTGDSPLHF	TGTGCCTGGGGGACCACAGGGGACTCACCCCTCCACTTT
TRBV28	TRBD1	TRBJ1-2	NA	CASSSLDRVNGYTF	TGTGCCAGCAGTTCTCTCGACAGGGTCAATGGCTACACCTTC
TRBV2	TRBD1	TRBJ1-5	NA	CASSDLDRADQPQHF	TGTGCCAGCAGTGATTTGGACAGGGCGGATCAGCCCCAGCATTTT
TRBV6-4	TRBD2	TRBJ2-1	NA	CASSVLAASNEQFF	TGTGCCAGCAGTGTACTAGCGGCCTCTAATGAGCAGTTCTTC
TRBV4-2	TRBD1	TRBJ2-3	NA	CASSRDRSTDTQYF	TGTGCCAGCAGCCGGGACAGGAGCACAGATACGCAGTATTTT
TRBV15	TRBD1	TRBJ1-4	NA	CATSRDVGTAHEKLFF	TGTGCCACCAGCAGAGATGTAGGGACAGCTCATGAAAAACTGTTTTTT